The clone carrying this TCR beta chain was detected many times. Its cognate antigen is unknown. CDR1 is MDHEN and CDR2 is SYDVKM in the germline V gene. Trimming cost V 7 bases and J 11 bases, with 17 bases left between them. This CDR3 contains 12 residues. Investigators prepared the TCR beta libraries by applying iRepertoire HTBI primers and Arm-PCR of CDR3 regions. TCRdb redid the calling of the multiplex PCR reads with MiXCR, one entry per CDR3 protein. There are some 420,000 distinct CDR3 sequences in the sample; 22% occur only once, and over 10% lies in the top ten. These data originate in a study of regulatory T cells in long-lasting Graves disease. Findings of the study overall: Persistent-disease Graves' patients showed less TCR diversity than new cases. With a small sample size, accuracy may have been reduced.

Time point here: persistent/refractory GD, antithyroid drugs over 5 years with positive TRAb. Making the TCR library involved RNA that had been extracted from PBMCs. The patients included were those that came from an endocrinology department in Xi'an, China. The receptor was derived from a female donor with Graves disease. The sequenced sample was peripheral blood mononuclear cells (PBMCs), obtained when the disease was refractory, from a patient treated with antithyroid drugs. V is TRBV28 and J is TRBJ1-1; a possible D gene is TRBD1 (6 bases). The CDR3 nucleotides are TGTGCCAGCACTACGAGGGGGATAGAGGCTTTCTTT. This translates into CASTTRGIEAFF.